The clone carrying this TCR beta chain showed up just a few times. Its antigen is not known. Anti-CD3/anti-CD28 beads served as a nonspecific positive control stimulus. Responding CD4+ T cells were sorted by upregulation of both CD40 ligand and CD69. Donors had undetectable plasma HIV-1 RNA, under 50 copies/mL, for 4+ years. These data are taken from a study of persistence of HIV-infected CD4 T cells. Background on the study: Anti-CD3/anti-CD28 beads activated more cells than antigen stimulation did. Broader study findings: Antigen-responding cells were enriched for degenerate expanded CDR3beta sequences.

The CDR3 totals 14 residues. Trimming pared 5 bases from V and 0 bases from J, leaving 11 bases between. Germline lookup yields CDR1 SEHNR and CDR2 FQNEAQ (reference sequence). The libraries were made with immunoSEQ version 4 in survey mode. Assay: immunoSEQ multiplex PCR; the TCRdb copy retains only in-frame clones and omits some. Among approximately 45,000 clones listed, 80% to 90% were seen once. The input for sequencing was CD4+ T cells sorted from PBMCs after approximately 19-hour stimulation, taken from a patient who received antiretroviral therapy. The TCR was taken from an adult woman with HIV who was CMV-seropositive. The J gene is TRBJ2-7, the V gene TRBV7-9; no reliable D call. CDR3: CASSPQKSSYEQYF. CDR3 coding DNA: TGTGCCAGCAGCCCTCAGAAGAGCTCCTACGAGCAGTACTTC.